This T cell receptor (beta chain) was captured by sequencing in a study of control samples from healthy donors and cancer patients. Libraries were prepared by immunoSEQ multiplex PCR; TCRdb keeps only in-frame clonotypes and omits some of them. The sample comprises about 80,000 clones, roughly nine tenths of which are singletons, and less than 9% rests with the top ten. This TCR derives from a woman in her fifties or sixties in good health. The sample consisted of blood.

The DNA for the CDR3 is TGTGCCAGTAGTCCGATTAGCGGAACGAACACCGGGGAGCTGTTTTTT. Its protein is CASSPISGTNTGELFF. This chain links TRBV19 with TRBJ2-2, with D perhaps matching TRBD2 (6 bases). Trimming stripped 5 bases from V and 0 bases from J, with 13 bases between. The CDR3 loop spans 16 amino acids. Per germline, CDR1 LNHDA and CDR2 SQIVND (reference sequence).